The 21 T cell receptor beta chains below all came from one sample that was sequenced in a study of OX40 agonist ivuxolimab in advanced cancers. Clones were sequenced by immunoSEQ multiplex PCR, and TCRdb holds only the in-frame ones, with some missing. Of tens of thousands of clones in the sample, around nine tenths were seen once. The sequences come from CD4+ or CD8+ T cells sorted from blood, collected in a trial of the OX40 agonist ivuxolimab. The receptor source for this set is an adult with an advanced solid tumor such as melanoma, head and neck, liver or kidney cancer.

This clone is a singleton in its sample. J is TRBJ2-4 and V is TRBV9, with a possible D match to TRBD1 (5 bases). CDR3 length equals 12 residues. Germline CDR1 and CDR2: SGDLS and YYNGEE. The germline V and J ends were trimmed by 3 bases and 4 bases, with 5 bases remaining between them. The CDR3 DNA sequence: TGTGCCAGCAGCGGACAGAAAAACATTCAGTACTTC. This translates into CASSGQKNIQYF.

In the case of this clone: The sample carries other DNA sequences with the same CDR3. The gene calls are TRBV19 and TRBJ1-1; D ambiguous. CDR1 LNHDA and CDR2 SQIVND come from the germline V gene (reference sequence). The CDR3 runs 11 residues. The V end was cut by 5 bases, the J end by 5 bases, with 6 bases between. The DNA of the CDR3 is TGTGCCAGTAGTTTAGGGACTGAAGCTTTCTTT. Translating gives CASSLGTEAFF. Together with reference TRBV19 and TRBJ1-1, the CDR3 gives the full variable domain: DGGITQSPKYLFRKEGQNVTLSCEQNLNHDAMYWYRQDPGQGLRLIYYSQIVNDFQKGDIAEGYSVSREKKESFPLTVTSAQKNPTAFYLCASSLGTEAFFGQGTRLTVV.

For this clone: Germline is not matched at one junction end, which may reflect a read error. V and J are TRBV4-2 and TRBJ2-1; D not resolved. The CDR3 extends over 11 amino acids. Looked up from germline, CDR1 is LGHNA and CDR2 is YNFKEQ. The CDR3, as DNA: TGTGCCAGCAGCCAAGACCTTGTCCCGGTCTTC. This gives the protein CASSQDLVPVF.

V usage is TRBV7-3 and J usage is TRBJ2-3; D unresolved. V shed 4 bases and J shed 1 base, with 6 bases lying between them. The germline V gene encodes CDR1 SGHTA and CDR2 FQGTGA. The CDR3 is made up of 13 amino acids. The CDR3 region is CASSSTGTDTQYF. CDR3 bases: TGTGCCAGCAGCTCAACAGGCACAGATACGCAGTATTTT.

In this sample, this clone turned up a few times. V is TRBV19 and J is TRBJ2-6; TRBD2 matches 7 bases. The CDR3 is 16 residues long. V lost 5 bases and J lost 4; bases outside the gene matches: 8. Germline CDR1 reads LNHDA; CDR2 reads SQIVND (reference sequence). The CDR3: CASSPDGGLGANVLTF. The CDR3 DNA is TGTGCCAGTAGTCCCGACGGGGGGTTGGGGGCCAACGTCCTGACTTTC.

The chain links TRBV27 to TRBJ1-1; no reliable D call. The CDR3 is 15 amino acids. The germline V gene encodes CDR1 MNHEY and CDR2 SMNVEV (reference sequence). Trimming shortened V by 6 bases and J by 1 base, and 15 bases separated the two germline ends. The CDR3 spells CASSRSVGGNTEAFF. The CDR3 bases are TGTGCCAGCAGCCGGTCCGTGGGAGGGAACACTGAAGCTTTCTTT.

V usage is TRBV9 and J usage is TRBJ2-1; D gene ambiguous. The V gene's germline CDR1 is SGDLS and CDR2 YYNGEE. The CDR3 extends over 13 amino acids. With 2 bases removed from V and 5 bases from J, the gap between germline ends came to 8 bases. The CDR3 DNA reads TGTGCCAGCAGCGTCGAAGGGAACAATGAGCAGTTCTTC. Translated: CASSVEGNNEQFF.

This chain joins TRBV28 and TRBJ2-5; TRBD1 aligns across 7 bases. V lost 5 bases and J lost 3; bases outside the gene matches: 12. Germline CDR1 reads MDHEN; CDR2 reads SYDVKM. The CDR3 contains 16 residues. CDR3 sequence reads: CASSPLRQGPKETQYF. The CDR3, as DNA: TGTGCCAGCAGTCCCCTGAGACAGGGCCCTAAAGAGACCCAGTACTTC.

The V and J genes are TRBV5-1 and TRBJ1-1, with D uncertain. This CDR3 is 14 amino acids long. Germline V gives CDR1 SGHRS, CDR2 YFSETQ. The V end lost 3 bases, the J end lost 2 bases, and 11 bases lay between the germline ends. For the CDR3, the DNA is TGCGCCAGCAGCTCGCCAATAGACAACACTGAAGCTTTCTTT. This translates into CASSSPIDNTEAFF.

This CDR3 reads CASSYRGSGELFF. As DNA, the CDR3 is TGTGCCAGCAGTTACCGAGGGTCCGGGGAGCTGTTTTTT. V gene TRBV14 combines with J gene TRBJ2-2; D might be TRBD2 (5 bases). Trimming stripped 6 bases from V and 6 bases from J, with 11 bases between. This CDR3 region has 13 residues. Germline V gene sequence: CDR1 SGHDN, CDR2 FVKESK.

The V gene is TRBV7-9, the J gene TRBJ2-5; D call uncertain. The CDR3 runs 13 residues. Trimming removed 6 bases at V and 2 bases at J, with 10 bases between. The V gene's germline CDR1 is SEHNR and CDR2 FQNEAQ (reference sequence). In nucleotides, the CDR3 is TGTGCCAGCAGTCGCCCGGCACAAGAGACCCAGTACTTC. As protein: CASSRPAQETQYF. Looking up the rest from reference TRBV7-9 and TRBJ2-5 gives the full variable domain: DTGVSQNPRHKITKRGQNVTFRCDPISEHNRLYWYRQTLGQGPEFLTYFQNEAQLEKSRLLSDRFSAERPKGSFSTLEIQRTEQGDSAMYLCASSRPAQETQYFGPGTRLLVL.

The J gene is TRBJ2-5, the V gene TRBV5-6, with D maybe TRBD2 (6 bases). The V gene's germline CDR1 is SGHDT and CDR2 YYEEEE. The CDR3 consists of 17 residues. Trimming pared 2 bases from V and 1 base from J, leaving 18 bases between. CDR3 sequence: CASSFSSWTNLQETQYF. The CDR3 DNA sequence: TGTGCCAGCAGCTTCTCGTCTTGGACTAATCTCCAAGAGACCCAGTACTTC.

V and J are TRBV28 and TRBJ2-3; D not resolved. CDR1 and CDR2 (germline): MDHEN, SYDVKM. Deletions cut 3 bases from V and 2 bases from J, with 12 bases between. This CDR3 is 15 amino acids long. CDR3 region: CASSLSSYPTDTQYF. The CDR3 nucleotides read TGTGCCAGCAGTTTGTCCTCTTACCCCACAGATACGCAGTATTTT.

The chain couples TRBV5-4 to TRBJ1-5; a possible D gene is TRBD1 (6 bases). Germline CDR1 and CDR2: SGHNT and YYREEE (reference sequence). The CDR3 length is 15 residues. Trimming cost V 1 base and J 8 bases, with 16 bases left between them. CDR3 sequence: CASSLSGHALEPQHF. Here the CDR3 DNA reads TGTGCCAGCAGCTTGTCGGGACATGCGTTGGAGCCCCAGCATTTT. Filled out from reference TRBV5-4 and TRBJ1-5, the complete variable domain reads ETGVTQSPTHLIKTRGQQVTLRCSSQSGHNTVSWYQQALGQGPQFIFQYYREEENGRGNFPPRFSGLQFPNYSSELNVNALELDDSALYLCASSLSGHALEPQHFGDGTRLSIL.

This clone came up a few times. V and J are TRBV28 and TRBJ2-7, with D maybe TRBD1 (6 bases). In germline, CDR1 is MDHEN, CDR2 SYDVKM. This CDR3 is built from 14 residues. Trimming pared 8 bases from V and 0 bases from J, leaving 14 bases between. The CDR3, as DNA: TGTGCCAGCTCCCTCCGACAGGTCTCCTACGAGCAGTACTTC. Translation gives CASSLRQVSYEQYF.

The rearrangement links TRBV11-3 to TRBJ2-1, with TRBD2 as a possible D gene (6 bases). The CDR3 is made up of 14 amino acids. Germline V gene lookup returns CDR1 SGHNT and CDR2 YENEEA. The V and J ends lost 5 bases and 5 bases respectively, with 13 bases between them. The CDR3 protein is CASSISGSNNEQFF. The CDR3 bases are TGTGCCAGCAGCATCAGCGGGTCTAACAATGAGCAGTTCTTC.

This sequence joins TRBV28 and TRBJ1-5; 9 nucleotides match TRBD1. Trimming removed 5 bases from V and 6 bases from J; junction bases left unmatched: 5. Per germline, CDR1 MDHEN and CDR2 SYDVKM. CDR3 length: 14 amino acids. DNA of the CDR3: TGTGCCAGCAGTCAGACAGGGGGGCGTCAGCCCCAGCATTTT. This sequence encodes CASSQTGGRQPQHF. Variable domain in full (rest from reference TRBV28 and TRBJ1-5): DVKVTQSSRYLVKRTGEKVFLECVQDMDHENMFWYRQDPGLGLRLIYFSYDVKMKEKGDIPEGYSVSREKKERFSLILESASTNQTSMYLCASSQTGGRQPQHFGDGTRLSIL.

The V gene is TRBV21-1, the J gene TRBJ1-2; the D call TRBD1 from the table was never checked on the DNA. TRBV21-1 is a recognized pseudogene. The CDR3 contains 12 residues. Here the CDR3 DNA reads TGTGCCAGCGGAAGACAGGGGGATGGCTACACCTTC. Translation gives CASGRQGDGYTF.

CDR3 in amino acids: CASSDHSGEGGETQYF. CDR3 coding DNA: TGTGCCAGCAGTGACCATTCCGGGGAGGGAGGGGAGACCCAGTACTTC. This chain links TRBV2 with TRBJ2-5, with 7 bases that match TRBD2. The junction had 12 bases not matched to a gene; V was cut back by 3 bases and J by 5 bases. The CDR3 length is 16 residues. Germline-derived CDR1 and CDR2 are SNHLY and FYNNEI.

The rearrangement joins TRBV5-1 to TRBJ2-5; 9 nucleotides match TRBD1. The last part of the DNA fits TRBJ2-7 better; the J call may be wrong. Germline V CDR1 and CDR2: SGHRS, YFSETQ. The CDR3 sequence is 16 residues long. Here the CDR3 reads CASSLGTTGQGDEQYF. The CDR3 DNA reads TGCGCCAGCAGCTTGGGGACTACGGGACAGGGTGACGAGCAGTACTTC.

This clone was seen a single time. This chain uses TRBV5-1 with TRBJ2-1; D ambiguous. V lost 8 bases, J lost 5 bases, and 14 bases lay in between. CDR3 length: 13 residues. CDR1 is SGHRS, CDR2 YFSETQ, per germline. The CDR3 region is CARTVHSHNEQFF. The CDR3 DNA sequence: TGCGCCAGGACGGTCCACAGCCACAATGAGCAGTTCTTC.